Listed below are T cell receptor beta chains from one sample, sequenced in a study of blood T cell repertoires in COVID-19. The assay was immunoSEQ multiplex PCR, and TCRdb's table has in-frame clones only and misses some. Here the sample spans 250,000 to 300,000 clones, 80% to 95% being singletons. The sequenced material came from peripheral blood. The receptors were gathered from a woman in her thirties with COVID-19, enrolled during active disease. CDR3s include the opening cysteine and the closing phenylalanine or tryptophan.

TRBV19	TRBJ2-1	CASTLPSGEQFF
TRBV5-1	TRBJ1-2	CASSFGQLNYGYTF
TRBV7-2	TRBJ2-1	CASSAWTSGRANEQFF
TRBV5-5	TRBJ1-5	CASSFDGQEVPQHF
TRBV27	TRBJ1-6	CASSSPGNSPLHF
TRBV7-2	TRBJ1-2	CASSFQGIRPLYGYTF
TRBV5-1	TRBJ2-2	CATSAGVYTGELFF
TRBV6-5	TRBJ2-1	CASCRDRGLSEQFF
TRBV4-1	TRBJ2-7	CASSQDLGGDYEQYF
TRBV12-1	TRBJ2-1	CARSLAVGCGEQFF
TRBV9	TRBJ1-6	CASSFQEDNSPLHF
TRBV6-1	TRBJ1-4	CASSDGHQGAVNEKLFF
TRBV19	TRBJ1-5	CASSMWQGDQPQHF
TRBV5-1	TRBJ2-1	CASSRDTGNNEQFF
TRBV6-6	TRBJ1-1	CASSPHNTEAFF